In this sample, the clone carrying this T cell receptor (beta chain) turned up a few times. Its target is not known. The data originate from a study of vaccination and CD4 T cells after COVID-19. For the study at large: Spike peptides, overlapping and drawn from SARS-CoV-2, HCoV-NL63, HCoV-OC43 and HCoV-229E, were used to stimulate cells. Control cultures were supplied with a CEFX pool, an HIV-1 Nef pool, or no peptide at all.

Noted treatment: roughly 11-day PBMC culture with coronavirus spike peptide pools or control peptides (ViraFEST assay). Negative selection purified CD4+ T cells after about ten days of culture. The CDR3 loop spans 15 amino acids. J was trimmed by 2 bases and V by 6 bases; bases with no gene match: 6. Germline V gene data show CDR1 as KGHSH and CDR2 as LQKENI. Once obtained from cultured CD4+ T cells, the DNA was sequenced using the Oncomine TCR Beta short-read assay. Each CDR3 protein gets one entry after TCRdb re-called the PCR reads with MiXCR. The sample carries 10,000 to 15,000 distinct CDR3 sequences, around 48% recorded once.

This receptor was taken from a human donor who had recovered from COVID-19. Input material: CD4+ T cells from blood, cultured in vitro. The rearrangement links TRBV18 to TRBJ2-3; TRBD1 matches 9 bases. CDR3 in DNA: TGTGCCAGCTCCACCGGGACAGGGAACACAGATACGCAGTATTTT. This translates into CASSTGTGNTDTQYF.